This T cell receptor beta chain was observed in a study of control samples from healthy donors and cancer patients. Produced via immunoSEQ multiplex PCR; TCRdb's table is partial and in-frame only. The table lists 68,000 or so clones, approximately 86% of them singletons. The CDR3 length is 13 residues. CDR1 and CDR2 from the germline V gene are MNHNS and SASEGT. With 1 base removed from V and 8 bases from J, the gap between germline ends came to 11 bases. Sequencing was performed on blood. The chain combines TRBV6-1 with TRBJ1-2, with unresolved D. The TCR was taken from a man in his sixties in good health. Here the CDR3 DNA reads TGTGCCAGCAGTGAAGGCGGGGTTCGGGGCTACACCTTC. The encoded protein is CASSEGGVRGYTF.